In this sample, the clone carrying this T cell receptor (beta chain) turned up once. Its antigen is undetermined. The data belong to a study of cytomegalovirus exposure and HLA in healthy donors. Use of 60 Vbeta and 13 Jbeta primers characterized the PCR. Produced via immunoSEQ multiplex PCR; TCRdb's table is partial and in-frame only. The data show 200,000 to 250,000 clones, about 88% seen once. Notes on the study in general: A previous analysis found most TCR beta V segments productive roughly 87% or roughly 30% of the time.

The junction had 12 bases not matched to a gene; V was cut back by 2 bases and J by 4 bases. CDR1 is SGHKS, CDR2 YYEKEE, per germline (reference sequence). The CDR3 spans 18 residues. Sequenced material: PBMCs. The origin of this receptor is a girl aged 2 to 10 in good health and CMV-seronegative. V is TRBV5-5 and J is TRBJ2-5, with 12 bases that match TRBD2. Here the CDR3 reads CASSFAASGRALGETQYF. The CDR3 nucleotides are TGTGCCAGCAGCTTTGCGGCTAGCGGGAGGGCCCTCGGAGAGACCCAGTACTTC.